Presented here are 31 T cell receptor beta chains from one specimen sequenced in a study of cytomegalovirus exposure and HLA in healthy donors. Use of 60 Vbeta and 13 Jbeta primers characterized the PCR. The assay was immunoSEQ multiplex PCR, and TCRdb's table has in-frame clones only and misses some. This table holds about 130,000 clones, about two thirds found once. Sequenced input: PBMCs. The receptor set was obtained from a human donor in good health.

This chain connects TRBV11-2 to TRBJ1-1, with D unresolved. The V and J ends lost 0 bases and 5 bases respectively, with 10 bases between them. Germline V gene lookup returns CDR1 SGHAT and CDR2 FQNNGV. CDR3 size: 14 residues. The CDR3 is CASSLDGGGTEAFF. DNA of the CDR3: TGTGCCAGCAGCTTAGATGGAGGTGGGACTGAAGCTTTCTTT.

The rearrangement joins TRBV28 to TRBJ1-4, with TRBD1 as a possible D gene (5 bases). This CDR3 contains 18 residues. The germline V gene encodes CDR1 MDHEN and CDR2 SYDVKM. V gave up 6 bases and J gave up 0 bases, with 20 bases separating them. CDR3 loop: CASSTIGSRAATNEKLFF. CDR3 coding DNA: TGTGCCAGCAGCACAATAGGTTCCAGGGCGGCAACTAATGAAAAACTGTTTTTT.

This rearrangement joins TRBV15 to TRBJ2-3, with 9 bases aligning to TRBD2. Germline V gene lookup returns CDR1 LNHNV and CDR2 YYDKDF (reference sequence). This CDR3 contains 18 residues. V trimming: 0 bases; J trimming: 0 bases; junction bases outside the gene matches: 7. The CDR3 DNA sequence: TGTGCCACCAGCAGAGACATTAGACTAGCGGATAGCACAGATACGCAGTATTTT. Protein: CATSRDIRLADSTDTQYF.

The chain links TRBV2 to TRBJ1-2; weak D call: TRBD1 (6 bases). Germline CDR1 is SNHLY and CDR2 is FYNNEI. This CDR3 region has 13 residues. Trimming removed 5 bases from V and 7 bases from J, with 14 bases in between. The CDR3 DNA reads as TGTGCCAGCAGTCAGACGACAGGAACTGGCTACACCTTC. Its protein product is CASSQTTGTGYTF.

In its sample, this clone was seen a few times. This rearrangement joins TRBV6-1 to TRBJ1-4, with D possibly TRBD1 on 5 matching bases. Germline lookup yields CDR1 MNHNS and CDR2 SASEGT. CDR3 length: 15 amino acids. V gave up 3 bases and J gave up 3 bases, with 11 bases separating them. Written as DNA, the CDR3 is TGTGCCAGCAGTGATTCAGGGCTTCCTAATGAAAAACTGTTTTTT. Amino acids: CASSDSGLPNEKLFF.

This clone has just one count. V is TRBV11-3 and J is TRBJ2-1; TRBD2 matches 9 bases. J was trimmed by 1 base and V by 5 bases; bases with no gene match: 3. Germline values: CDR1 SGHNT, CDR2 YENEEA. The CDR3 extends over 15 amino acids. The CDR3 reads CASSPSGTSYNEQFF. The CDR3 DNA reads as TGTGCCAGCAGCCCTAGCGGGACTTCCTACAATGAGCAGTTCTTC.

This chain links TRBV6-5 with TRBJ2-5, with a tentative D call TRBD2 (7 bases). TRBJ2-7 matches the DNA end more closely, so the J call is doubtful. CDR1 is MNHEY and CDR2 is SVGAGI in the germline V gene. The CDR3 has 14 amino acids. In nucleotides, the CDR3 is TGTGCCAGCAACGGAGGGGGAGGGAACTACGAGCAGTACTTC. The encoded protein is CASNGGGGNYEQYF.

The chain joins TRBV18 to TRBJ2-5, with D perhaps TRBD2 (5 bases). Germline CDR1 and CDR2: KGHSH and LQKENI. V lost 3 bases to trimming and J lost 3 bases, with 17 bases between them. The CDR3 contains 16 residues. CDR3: CASSPIGLLTEETQYF. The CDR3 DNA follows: TGTGCCAGCTCACCTATAGGACTTTTGACCGAAGAGACCCAGTACTTC.

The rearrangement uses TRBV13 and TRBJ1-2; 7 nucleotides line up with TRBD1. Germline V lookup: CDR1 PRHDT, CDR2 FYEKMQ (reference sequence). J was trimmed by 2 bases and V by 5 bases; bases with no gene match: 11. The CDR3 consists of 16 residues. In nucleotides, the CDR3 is TGTGCCAGCAGCAGAAACCCGGGACAGAGAAACTATGGCTACACCTTC. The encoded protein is CASSRNPGQRNYGYTF.

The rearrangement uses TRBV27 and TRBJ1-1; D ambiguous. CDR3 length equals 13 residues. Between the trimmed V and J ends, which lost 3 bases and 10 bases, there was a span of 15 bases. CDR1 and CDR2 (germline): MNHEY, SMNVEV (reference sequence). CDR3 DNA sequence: TGTGCCAGCAGTTTTGAATCGGGAGGTGCAGCTTTCTTT. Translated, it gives CASSFESGGAAFF.

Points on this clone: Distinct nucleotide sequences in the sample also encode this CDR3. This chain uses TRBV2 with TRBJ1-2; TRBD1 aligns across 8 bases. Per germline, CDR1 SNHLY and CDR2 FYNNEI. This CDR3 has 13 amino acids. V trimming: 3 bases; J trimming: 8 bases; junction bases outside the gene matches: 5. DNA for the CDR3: TGTGCCAGCAGTGAGGACAGGGCTGGAGGCTACACCTTC. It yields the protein CASSEDRAGGYTF.

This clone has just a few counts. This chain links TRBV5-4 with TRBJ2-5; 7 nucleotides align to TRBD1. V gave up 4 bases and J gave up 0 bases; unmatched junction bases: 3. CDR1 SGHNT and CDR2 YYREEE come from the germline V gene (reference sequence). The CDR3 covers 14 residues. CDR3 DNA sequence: TGTGCCAGCAGCCTAGGGACAGACCAAGAGACCCAGTACTTC. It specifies CASSLGTDQETQYF.

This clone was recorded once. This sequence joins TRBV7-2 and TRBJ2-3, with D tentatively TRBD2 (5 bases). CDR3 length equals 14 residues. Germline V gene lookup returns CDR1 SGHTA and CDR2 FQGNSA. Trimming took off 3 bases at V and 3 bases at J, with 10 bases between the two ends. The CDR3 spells CASSLRRTTDTQYF. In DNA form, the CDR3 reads TGTGCCAGCAGCTTGAGACGGACTACAGATACGCAGTATTTT.

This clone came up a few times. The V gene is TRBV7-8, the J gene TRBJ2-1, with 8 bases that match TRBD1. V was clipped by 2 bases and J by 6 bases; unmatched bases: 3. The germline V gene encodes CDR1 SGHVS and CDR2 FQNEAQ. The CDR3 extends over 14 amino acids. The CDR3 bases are TGTGCCAGCAGCTTAAGGACAGGGACCAATGAGCAGTTCTTC. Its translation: CASSLRTGTNEQFF. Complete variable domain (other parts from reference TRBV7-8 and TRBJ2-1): GAGVSQSPRYKVAKRGQDVALRCDPISGHVSLFWYQQALGQGPEFLTYFQNEAQLDKSGLPSDRFFAERPEGSVSTLKIQRTQQEDSAVYLCASSLRTGTNEQFFGPGTRLTVL.

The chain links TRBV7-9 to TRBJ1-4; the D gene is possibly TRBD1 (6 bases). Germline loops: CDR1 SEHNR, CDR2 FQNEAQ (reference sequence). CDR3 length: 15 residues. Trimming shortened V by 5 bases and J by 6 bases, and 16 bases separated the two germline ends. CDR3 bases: TGTGCCAGCAGCGTAGGGGACACTCGAGATGAAAAACTGTTTTTT. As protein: CASSVGDTRDEKLFF.

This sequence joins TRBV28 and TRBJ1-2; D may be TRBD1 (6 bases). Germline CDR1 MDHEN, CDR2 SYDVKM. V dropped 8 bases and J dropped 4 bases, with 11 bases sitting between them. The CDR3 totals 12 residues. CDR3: CASARGGYGYTF. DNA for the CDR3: TGTGCCAGCGCTAGGGGGGGCTATGGCTACACCTTC.

The DNA of the CDR3 is TGTGCCAGCAGTTACGGGGGACTAGCGGGAGTCGAGCAGTACTTC. As protein: CASSYGGLAGVEQYF. The rearrangement links TRBV6-5 to TRBJ2-5; 14 bases fit TRBD2. The DNA end is a closer match to TRBJ2-7, so the J assignment may be wrong. Looked up from germline, CDR1 is MNHEY and CDR2 is SVGAGI. The CDR3 is 15 amino acids.

CDR3 region: CASSPGGYEQYF. In DNA, the CDR3 is TGTGCCAGCTCACCAGGGGGCTACGAGCAGTACTTC. The chain links TRBV2 to TRBJ2-7; 7 nucleotides match TRBD1. CDR3 length equals 12 residues. V gave up 8 bases and J gave up 3 bases; unmatched junction bases: 4. Germline V gene data show CDR1 as SNHLY and CDR2 as FYNNEI. Combining the CDR3 with reference TRBV2 and TRBJ2-7 gives the whole variable domain EPEVTQTPSHQVTQMGQEVILRCVPISNHLYFYWYRQILGQKVEFLVSFYNNEISEKSEIFDDQFSVERPDGSNFTLKIRSTKLEDSAMYFCASSPGGYEQYFGPGTRLTVT.

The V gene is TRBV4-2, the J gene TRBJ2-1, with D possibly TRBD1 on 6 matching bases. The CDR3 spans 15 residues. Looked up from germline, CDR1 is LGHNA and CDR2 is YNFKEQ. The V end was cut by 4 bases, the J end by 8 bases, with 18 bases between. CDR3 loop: CASSLASGHVDEQFF. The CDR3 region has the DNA TGTGCCAGCAGCCTAGCGTCGGGACATGTTGATGAGCAGTTCTTC.

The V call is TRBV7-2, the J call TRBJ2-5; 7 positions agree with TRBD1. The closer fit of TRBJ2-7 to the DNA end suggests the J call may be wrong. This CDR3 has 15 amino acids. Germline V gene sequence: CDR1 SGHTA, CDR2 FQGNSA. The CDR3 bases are TGTGCCAGCAGCTCCCCGGACAGGTTCGTCTACGAGCAGTACTTC. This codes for CASSSPDRFVYEQYF.

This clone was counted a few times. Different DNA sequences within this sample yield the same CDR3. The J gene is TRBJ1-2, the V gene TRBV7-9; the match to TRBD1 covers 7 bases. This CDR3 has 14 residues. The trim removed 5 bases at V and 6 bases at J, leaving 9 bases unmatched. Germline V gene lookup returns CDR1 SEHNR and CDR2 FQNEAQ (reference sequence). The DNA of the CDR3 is TGTGCCAGCAGCACGCAACAGGGGTGGGATGGCTACACCTTC. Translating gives CASSTQQGWDGYTF.

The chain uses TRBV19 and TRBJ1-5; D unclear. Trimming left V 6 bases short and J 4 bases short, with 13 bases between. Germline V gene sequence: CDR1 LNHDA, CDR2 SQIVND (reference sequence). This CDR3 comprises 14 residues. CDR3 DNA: TGTGCCAGTAGGATTCTAGGGAGTAATCAGCCCCAGCATTTT. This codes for CASRILGSNQPQHF.

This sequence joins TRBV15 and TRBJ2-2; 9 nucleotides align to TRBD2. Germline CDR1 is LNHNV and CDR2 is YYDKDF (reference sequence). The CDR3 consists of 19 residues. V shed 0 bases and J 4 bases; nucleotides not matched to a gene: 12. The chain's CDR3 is CATSREEREVRRGTGELFF. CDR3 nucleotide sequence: TGTGCCACCAGCAGAGAAGAGCGGGAGGTGCGTAGAGGCACCGGGGAGCTGTTTTTT.

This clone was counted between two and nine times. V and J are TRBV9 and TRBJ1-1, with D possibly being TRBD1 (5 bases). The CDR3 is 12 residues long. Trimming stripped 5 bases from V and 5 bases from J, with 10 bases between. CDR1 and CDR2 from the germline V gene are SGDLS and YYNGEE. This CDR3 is CASSPQVTEAFF. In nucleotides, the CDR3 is TGTGCCAGCAGTCCACAGGTTACTGAAGCTTTCTTT.

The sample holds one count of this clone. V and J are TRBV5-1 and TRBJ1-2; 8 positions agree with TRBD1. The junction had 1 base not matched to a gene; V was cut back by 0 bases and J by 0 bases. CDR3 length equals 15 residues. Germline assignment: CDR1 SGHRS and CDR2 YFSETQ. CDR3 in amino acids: CASSLGQGPNYGYTF. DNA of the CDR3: TGCGCCAGCAGCTTGGGACAGGGGCCTAACTATGGCTACACCTTC.

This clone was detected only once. The CDR3 here is CASSFTLGETYGYTF. The CDR3 DNA sequence: TGTGCCAGCAGCTTTACCCTCGGGGAGACCTATGGCTACACCTTC. The V gene is TRBV5-4, the J gene TRBJ1-2; D is unresolved. CDR1 is SGHNT and CDR2 is YYREEE in the germline V gene (reference sequence). V was shortened by 2 bases and J by 4 bases, with 15 bases between the two germline ends. The CDR3 covers 15 residues.

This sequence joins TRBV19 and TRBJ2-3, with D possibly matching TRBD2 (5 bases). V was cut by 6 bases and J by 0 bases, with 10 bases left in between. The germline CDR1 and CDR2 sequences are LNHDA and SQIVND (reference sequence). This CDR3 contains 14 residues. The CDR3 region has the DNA TGTGCCAGTAGCCCTACTAGGAGCACAGATACGCAGTATTTT. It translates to CASSPTRSTDTQYF.

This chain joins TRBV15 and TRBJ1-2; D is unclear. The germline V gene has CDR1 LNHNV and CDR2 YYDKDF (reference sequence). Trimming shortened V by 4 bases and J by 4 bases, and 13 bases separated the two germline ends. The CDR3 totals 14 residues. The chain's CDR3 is CATSTVQKFYGYTF. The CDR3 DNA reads TGTGCCACCAGCACCGTACAGAAATTCTATGGCTACACCTTC.

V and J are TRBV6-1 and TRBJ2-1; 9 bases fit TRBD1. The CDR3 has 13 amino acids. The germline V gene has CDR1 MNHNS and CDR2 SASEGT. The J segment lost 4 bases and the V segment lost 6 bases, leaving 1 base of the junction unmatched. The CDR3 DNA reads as TGTGCCAGCAGGACAGGGGGGTACAATGAGCAGTTCTTC. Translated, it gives CASRTGGYNEQFF.

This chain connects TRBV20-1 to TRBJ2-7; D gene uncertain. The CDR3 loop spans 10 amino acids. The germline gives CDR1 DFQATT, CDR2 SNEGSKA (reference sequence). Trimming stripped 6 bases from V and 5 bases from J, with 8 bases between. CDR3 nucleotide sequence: TGCAGTGCCTCAGATCACGAGCAGTACTTC. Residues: CSASDHEQYF.

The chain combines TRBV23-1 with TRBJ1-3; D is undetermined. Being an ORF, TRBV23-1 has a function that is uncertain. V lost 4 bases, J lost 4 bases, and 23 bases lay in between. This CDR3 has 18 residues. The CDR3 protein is CASSPPNFRPPRGNTIYF. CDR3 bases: TGCGCCAGCAGTCCCCCGAATTTTAGACCCCCTAGGGGAAACACCATATATTTT.